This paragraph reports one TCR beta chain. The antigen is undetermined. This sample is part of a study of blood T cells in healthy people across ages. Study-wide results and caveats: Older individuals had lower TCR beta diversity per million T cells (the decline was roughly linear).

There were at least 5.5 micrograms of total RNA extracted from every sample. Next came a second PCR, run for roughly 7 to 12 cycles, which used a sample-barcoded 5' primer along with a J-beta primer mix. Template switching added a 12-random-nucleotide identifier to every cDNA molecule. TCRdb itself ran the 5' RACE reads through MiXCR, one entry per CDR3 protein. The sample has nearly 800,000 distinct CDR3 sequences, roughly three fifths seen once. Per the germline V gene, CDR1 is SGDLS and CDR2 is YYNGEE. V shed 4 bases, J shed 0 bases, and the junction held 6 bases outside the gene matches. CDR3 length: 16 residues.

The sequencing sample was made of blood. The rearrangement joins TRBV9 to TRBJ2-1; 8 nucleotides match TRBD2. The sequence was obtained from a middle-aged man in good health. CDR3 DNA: TGTGCCAGCAGCCGTCTGAGCGGGAGCTCCTACAATGAGCAGTTCTTC. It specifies CASSRLSGSSYNEQFF.